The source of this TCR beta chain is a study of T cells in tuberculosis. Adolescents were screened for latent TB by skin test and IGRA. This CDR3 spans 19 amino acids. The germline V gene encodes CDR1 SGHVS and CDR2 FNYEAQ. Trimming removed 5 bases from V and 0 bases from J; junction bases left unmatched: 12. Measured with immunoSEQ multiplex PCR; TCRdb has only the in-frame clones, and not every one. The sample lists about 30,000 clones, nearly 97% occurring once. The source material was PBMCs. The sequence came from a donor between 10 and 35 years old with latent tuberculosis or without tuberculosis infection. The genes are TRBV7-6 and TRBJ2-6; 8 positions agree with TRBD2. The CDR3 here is CASSEEQGLVASGANVLTF. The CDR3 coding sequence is TGTGCCAGCAGCGAAGAGCAGGGACTAGTCGCCTCTGGGGCCAACGTCCTGACTTTC.